The next 18 T cell receptor beta chains were all read from a single sample in a study of T-cell reconstitution after alpha-beta-depleted transplantation in children (dated by TCRdb to the mid-2010s). Receptor amplification or capture employed PCR. Sequencing took place on an Illumina HiSeq 2500. Molecular barcoding was employed in the preparation of TCR libraries, with unique molecular identifiers being used to normalize TCRbeta repertoire quantification. Through fastp at Q25 and MiXCR, TCRdb rebuilt clones from the public reads, retaining in-frame beta chains. Duplicate CDR3 protein sequences are folded into a single record with the most common DNA and genes. Present in this sample are about 120,000 distinct CDR3 sequences, around 23% of which were seen just once. The ten largest clonotypes hold 8% to 11% of the sample. In light of the paper, this sample's treatment or condition label describes: allogeneic hematopoietic cell transplantation with graft depleted of TCRalphabeta T cells and CD19 B cells.

This sample comprised PBMCs, mostly from graft donor cells, obtained 180 days after TCRalphabeta/CD19-depleted stem cell transplant. The receptors originated from a male patient aged 2 to 10 who had a stem cell transplant for chronic granulomatous disease, so the T cells may come from the graft donor.

Many counts were recorded for this clonotype. The CDR3 loop reads CASSERGGTDTQYF. The CDR3, as DNA: TGTGCCAGCAGTGAGCGGGGGGGCACAGATACGCAGTATTTT. The chain joins TRBV2 to TRBJ2-3; 8 bases map to TRBD2. Losses at the gene ends were 3 bases for V and 1 base for J; bases not matched to a gene: 0. The CDR3 is 14 amino acids. Germline CDR1 and CDR2: SNHLY and FYNNEI.

This clonotype was seen more than once but under ten times. V usage is TRBV5-6 and J usage is TRBJ2-3; D unclear. This CDR3 is 11 amino acids long. Per the germline V gene, CDR1 is SGHDT and CDR2 is YYEEEE. V lost 0 bases to trimming and J lost 9 bases, with 5 bases between them. Here the CDR3 reads CASSLAQTQYF. The DNA of the CDR3 is TGTGCCAGCAGCTTGGCACAGACGCAGTATTTT.

This chain uses TRBV20-1 with TRBJ2-3; D tentatively fits TRBD1 or TRBD2 (6 bases each). CDR1 is DFQATT, CDR2 SNEGSKA, per germline (reference sequence). CDR3 length equals 15 residues. V was clipped by 6 bases and J by 3 bases, with 19 bases between them. The CDR3 loop reads CSAQGRRGRTDTQYF. Written as DNA, the CDR3 is TGCAGTGCACAGGGTCGCCGGGGGCGTACAGATACGCAGTATTTT.

V gene TRBV12-3 or TRBV12-4 combines with J gene TRBJ2-1; no clear D. V lost 4 bases and J lost 0, with 10 bases in between. The CDR3 runs 15 residues. Here the CDR3 reads CASSSHVSSYNEQFF. In DNA form, the CDR3 reads TGTGCCAGCAGTTCCCACGTTAGCTCCTACAATGAGCAGTTCTTC.

This clonotype was seen many times. V usage is TRBV5-1 and J usage is TRBJ2-7, with D unresolved. Germline loops: CDR1 SGHRS, CDR2 YFSETQ. The ends were cut back, 2 bases at V and 2 bases at J, with 5 bases in the middle. The CDR3 totals 12 residues. This CDR3 is CASSLNPYEQYF. CDR3 nucleotide sequence: TGCGCCAGCAGCTTAAACCCCTACGAGCAGTACTTC. Together with reference TRBV5-1 and TRBJ2-7, the CDR3 gives the full variable domain: KAGVTQTPRYLIKTRGQQVTLSCSPISGHRSVSWYQQTPGQGLQFLFEYFSETQRNKGNFPGRFSGRQFSNSRSEMNVSTLELGDSALYLCASSLNPYEQYFGPGTRLTVT.

There are many counts of this clonotype. This chain connects TRBV29-1 to TRBJ2-7, with a tentative D call TRBD1 (6 bases). This CDR3 is 12 amino acids long. Trimming took 4 bases from V and 3 from J, leaving 10 bases between them. The germline gives CDR1 SQVTM, CDR2 ANQGSEA. CDR3 amino acids: CSVGTGFYEQYF. Here the CDR3 DNA reads TGCAGCGTTGGTACAGGGTTCTACGAGCAGTACTTC.

This clonotype was observed many times. This chain links TRBV10-3 with TRBJ2-7; 12 nucleotides match TRBD2. From germline, CDR1 is ENHRY and CDR2 SYGVKD. The CDR3 totals 15 residues. J gave up 7 bases and V 6 bases, and 10 bases lay outside the gene matches. The CDR3 loop is CAISPSGGAGQEQYF. DNA for the CDR3: TGTGCCATCAGCCCTAGCGGGGGGGCTGGTCAAGAGCAGTACTTC.

This chain joins TRBV7-6 and TRBJ2-1, with D tentatively TRBD2 (6 bases). The length of the CDR3 is 15 residues. Trimming took 5 bases from V and 6 from J, leaving 17 bases between them. Germline CDR1 SGHVS, CDR2 FNYEAQ. CDR3 region: CASSIRGLGPNEQFF. Written as DNA, the CDR3 is TGTGCCAGCAGCATACGGGGACTGGGCCCCAATGAGCAGTTCTTC. The variable domain in full, completed from reference TRBV7-6 and TRBJ2-1, reads GAGVSQSPRYKVTKRGQDVALRCDPISGHVSLYWYRQALGQGPEFLTYFNYEAQQDKSGLPNDRFSAERPEGSISTLTIQRTEQRDSAMYRCASSIRGLGPNEQFFGPGTRLTVL.

The chain combines TRBV15 with TRBJ2-1, with 10 bases lining up with TRBD2. Trimming at V came to 9 bases and at J to 2 bases, leaving 10 bases not matched to a gene. CDR3 length: 16 amino acids. Germline lookup yields CDR1 LNHNV and CDR2 YYDKDF (reference sequence). The CDR3 reads CATGLADSWAYNEQFF. The DNA for the CDR3 is TGTGCCACAGGACTAGCGGACTCTTGGGCCTACAATGAGCAGTTCTTC.

CDR3 protein: CSVSRSSYEQYF. As DNA, the CDR3 is TGCAGCGTCTCGCGAAGCTCCTACGAGCAGTACTTC. V gene TRBV29-1 combines with J gene TRBJ2-7; no reliable D call. The CDR3 length is 12 residues. V shed 6 bases and J shed 0 bases, with 9 bases lying between them. CDR1 and CDR2 from the germline V gene are SQVTM and ANQGSEA.

This clonotype came up many times. The genes are TRBV29-1 and TRBJ2-7; maybe TRBD1 (6 bases). Germline assignment: CDR1 SQVTM and CDR2 ANQGSEA. Trimming took 3 bases from V and 1 from J, leaving 7 bases between them. CDR3 length: 12 residues. The CDR3 coding sequence is TGCAGCGTTGAGGACAGTTCCTACGAGCAGTACTTC. It yields the protein CSVEDSSYEQYF.

The chain couples TRBV10-3 to TRBJ2-7; 9 bases are a match to TRBD1. Germline values: CDR1 ENHRY, CDR2 SYGVKD. Germline trimming cut 3 bases from V and 2 bases from J; bases unmatched to any gene: 2. The CDR3 runs to 14 residues. CDR3 protein: CAISEGTGPYEQYF. For the CDR3, the DNA is TGTGCCATCAGTGAAGGGACAGGGCCCTACGAGCAGTACTTC.

This clonotype was detected ten times or more. The chain has TRBV6-1 and TRBJ1-5; TRBD1 agrees at 7 bases. V lost 4 bases to trimming and J lost 6 bases; unmatched junction nucleotides: 6. The length of the CDR3 is 14 residues. Per the germline V gene, CDR1 is MNHNS and CDR2 is SASEGT. CDR3 DNA: TGTGCCAGCAGTGGACCAACAGGGGTTCAGCCCCAGCATTTT. Translated, it gives CASSGPTGVQPQHF.

The rearrangement links TRBV28 to TRBJ2-1, with TRBD2 identical over 11 bases. Looked up from germline, CDR1 is MDHEN and CDR2 is SYDVKM. Trimming removed 6 bases from V and 4 bases from J; junction bases left unmatched: 8. The CDR3 is made up of 16 amino acids. The CDR3 DNA follows: TGTGCCAGCAGCACCCTTAGCGGGAGGGCTTACAATGAGCAGTTCTTC. It translates to CASSTLSGRAYNEQFF. The whole variable domain, filled in from reference TRBV28 and TRBJ2-1, reads DVKVTQSSRYLVKRTGEKVFLECVQDMDHENMFWYRQDPGLGLRLIYFSYDVKMKEKGDIPEGYSVSREKKERFSLILESASTNQTSMYLCASSTLSGRAYNEQFFGPGTRLTVL.

The chain is built from TRBV5-5 and TRBJ1-2; maybe TRBD1 (6 bases). The germline CDR1 and CDR2 sequences are SGHKS and YYEKEE (reference sequence). CDR3 length equals 17 residues. V shed 0 bases and J shed 6 bases, with 21 bases lying between them. CDR3 protein: CASSLAVTGGLGDGYTF. The CDR3 nucleotides are TGTGCCAGCAGCTTGGCCGTGACAGGAGGCCTGGGTGATGGCTACACCTTC.

This clonotype was counted many times. This chain joins TRBV12-3 or TRBV12-4 and TRBJ2-1, with D perhaps matching TRBD1 (5 bases). The CDR3 spans 15 residues. Trimming pared 2 bases from V and 0 bases from J, leaving 8 bases between. For the CDR3, the DNA is TGTGCCAGCAGTTTAAGCCAGGGCTCCTACAATGAGCAGTTCTTC. This codes for CASSLSQGSYNEQFF.

This clonotype was seen more than once but under ten times. The V call is TRBV7-9, the J call TRBJ2-1; D remains ambiguous. This CDR3 region has 13 residues. The V gene lost 1 base and the J gene lost 7 bases, with 8 bases spanning the gap. CDR1 is SEHNR and CDR2 is FQNEAQ in the germline V gene (reference sequence). The CDR3 bases are TGTGCCAGCAGCTTAGTTCTGGGGAATGAGCAGTTCTTC. It translates to CASSLVLGNEQFF.

The chain joins TRBV29-1 to TRBJ2-5; 14 nucleotides align to TRBD2. There are 13 residues in the CDR3. Germline lookup yields CDR1 SQVTM and CDR2 ANQGSEA. The V segment lost 6 bases and the J segment 5 bases; nucleotides outside the gene matches: 2. The CDR3 region is CSVGTSGSETQYF. Written as DNA, the CDR3 is TGCAGCGTGGGGACTAGCGGGAGTGAGACCCAGTACTTC.